Sequencing of this T cell receptor beta chain was carried out in a study of blood T cell repertoires in COVID-19. As for the study in general: Sample material is recorded as cDNA or gDNA derived from T cells, B-cell-depleted T cells, or PBMCs.

In the authors' methods: Amplified reference gene primers provided the basis for estimating nucleated cell counts. Generated by immunoSEQ multiplex PCR, the TCRdb table keeps only in-frame clones and is missing some. V and J calls and clone size are given by that table; D and trimming were obtained from the DNA. Of about 150,000 clones in the sample, approximately 83% were seen once. The germline CDR1 and CDR2 sequences are LNHDA and SQIVND (reference sequence). The CDR3 covers 14 residues. Trimming shortened V by 10 bases and J by 0 bases, and 15 bases separated the two germline ends. The chain combines TRBV19 with TRBJ1-1; D unresolved. The specimen was peripheral blood. This clonotype was sampled from a man aged 65 to 85 with active or convalescent COVID-19. The CDR3, as DNA: TGTGCCACTTCCTTCAGTCTCATGAACACTGAAGCTTTCTTT. This sequence encodes CATSFSLMNTEAFF.